This TCR beta chain was sequenced for a study of cytomegalovirus exposure and HLA in healthy donors. Findings and limits, study-wide: More clonal expansion characterized HLA-associated TCR beta chains than equally common others in a later analysis. Usually a TCR sequence was rare, but some public TCRs were found in many donors.

With V trimmed by 8 bases and J by 4 bases, 7 bases remained unmatched. Germline lookup yields CDR1 MNHNS and CDR2 SASEGT. This CDR3 has 14 amino acids. As concerns this clone: Its target is not known.

In the PCR, 60 Vbeta and 13 Jbeta primers were used. The data were produced by immunoSEQ multiplex PCR, yet TCRdb's version contains in-frame clones alone and is incomplete. In the table there are under 95,000 clones, less than 85% of which are singletons. All the people who gave samples were healthy bone marrow donors. This chain uses TRBV6-1 with TRBJ1-5; 8 positions agree with TRBD1. This clonotype was sampled from a male donor in good health and CMV-seronegative. Sequenced material: PBMCs. The CDR3 is CASGTQGGNQPQHF. Here the CDR3 DNA reads TGTGCCAGCGGGACACAGGGGGGGAATCAGCCCCAGCATTTT.